The entry below describes one T cell receptor (beta chain). These data are taken from a study of blood T cell repertoires in COVID-19. Across the whole study: There were acute and convalescent COVID-19 samples, and they came from the United States, Italy and Spain. T cells, B-cell-depleted T cells, or PBMCs provided the cDNA or gDNA that served as material.

Original data processing: It was from reference gene primer amplification that nucleated cell counts were estimated. Sequencing was performed with immunoSEQ multiplex PCR; in TCRdb, only in-frame clones are kept and a portion is missing. That table gives V, J and clone size, and the DNA gave D and trimming. The repertoire holds around 130,000 clones, with approximately 81% as singletons. The CDR3 is 16 residues long. The germline gives CDR1 GTSNPN, CDR2 SVGIG (reference sequence). Trimming stripped 2 bases from V and 2 bases from J, with 17 bases between. The genes are TRBV30 and TRBJ2-3, with a weak D call TRBD2 (6 bases). Sequencing was performed on peripheral blood. This receptor was identified in a woman aged 25 to 39 who had recovered from COVID-19. The CDR3 sequence: CAWSSRERGLTDTQYF. The CDR3 DNA sequence: TGTGCCTGGAGTTCCCGGGAGAGGGGCCTCACAGATACGCAGTATTTT.